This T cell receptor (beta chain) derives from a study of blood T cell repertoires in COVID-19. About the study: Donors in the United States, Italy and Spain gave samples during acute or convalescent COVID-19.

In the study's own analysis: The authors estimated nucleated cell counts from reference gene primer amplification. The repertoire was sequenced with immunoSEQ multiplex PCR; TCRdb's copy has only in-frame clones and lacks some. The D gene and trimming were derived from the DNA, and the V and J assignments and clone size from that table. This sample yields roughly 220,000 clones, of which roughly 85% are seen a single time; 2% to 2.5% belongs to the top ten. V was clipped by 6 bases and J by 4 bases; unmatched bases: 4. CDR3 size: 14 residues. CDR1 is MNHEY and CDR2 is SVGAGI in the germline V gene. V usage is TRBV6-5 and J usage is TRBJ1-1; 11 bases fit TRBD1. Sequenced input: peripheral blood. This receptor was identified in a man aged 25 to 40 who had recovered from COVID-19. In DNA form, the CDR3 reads TGTGCCAGCAGCCCCGGGACAGGGGGCACTGAAGCTTTCTTT. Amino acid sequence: CASSPGTGGTEAFF.